The 17 T cell receptor beta chains reported below all come from one sample, sequenced in a study of CD8+ T cells in alopecia areata. TCR sequencing used cDNA made by reverse transcription of extracted RNA. The table came from immunoSEQ multiplex PCR; TCRdb's copy has only in-frame clones and leaves some out. Counted here are 150,000 to 200,000 clones, 50% to 70% occurring once; the ten biggest clones make up about 1.3%. Treatment of the sample: oral pan-JAK inhibitor, 5-10 mg twice daily. The specimen comprised CD4+ T cells sorted from blood, sampled around week 50, from a patient treated with tofacitinib. These receptors were obtained from a human donor with alopecia areata.

This sequence joins TRBV5-6 and TRBJ1-1; 10 positions match TRBD1. From germline, CDR1 is SGHDT and CDR2 YYEEEE. Trimming took 4 bases from V and 4 from J; bases not matched to a gene: 4. The CDR3 has 14 amino acids. CDR3 nucleotide sequence: TGTGCCAGCAGCCGCGACAGGGGGCGCACTGAAGCTTTCTTT. The encoded protein is CASSRDRGRTEAFF.

The CDR3 protein is CSVPTQETQYF. The CDR3 nucleotides read TGCAGCGTTCCCACCCAGGAGACCCAGTACTTC. This rearrangement joins TRBV29-1 to TRBJ2-5, with D hard to call. CDR1 and CDR2 from the germline V gene are SQVTM and ANQGSEA. The CDR3 loop spans 11 amino acids. V dropped 5 bases and J dropped 5 bases, with 9 bases sitting between them. The full variable domain, in which reference TRBV29-1 and TRBJ2-5 provide the parts outside the CDR3, is SAVISQKPSRDICQRGTSLTIQCQVDSQVTMMFWYRQQPGQSLTLIATANQGSEATYESGFVIDKFPISRPNLTFSTLTVSNMSPEDSSIYLCSVPTQETQYFGPGTRLLVL.

V is TRBV29-1 and J is TRBJ2-7; D gene uncertain. Deletions cut 6 bases from V and 2 bases from J, with 8 bases between. CDR1 SQVTM and CDR2 ANQGSEA come from the germline V gene. There are 11 residues in the CDR3. CDR3 sequence reads: CSVLRAYEQYF. DNA of the CDR3: TGCAGCGTCCTTAGAGCCTACGAGCAGTACTTC.

This clone came up a few times. J is TRBJ2-3 and V is TRBV19; D may be TRBD2 (5 bases). CDR3 size: 11 residues. The V and J ends lost 5 bases and 5 bases respectively, with 5 bases between them. The germline gives CDR1 LNHDA, CDR2 SQIVND (reference sequence). The CDR3 DNA reads TGTGCCAGTAGTCGGGGAGATACGCAGTATTTT. This gives the protein CASSRGDTQYF.

This clone has just one count. The genes are TRBV28 and TRBJ1-5, with D tentatively TRBD1 (5 bases). CDR1 is MDHEN and CDR2 is SYDVKM in the germline V gene. Trimming left V 6 bases short and J 1 base short, with 13 bases between. The length of the CDR3 is 15 residues. CDR3 coding DNA: TGTGCCAGCAGCCAAGGAGGGGCAAGCAATCAGCCCCAGCATTTT. Its translation: CASSQGGASNQPQHF.

This clone has just one count. The chain employs TRBV29-1 and TRBJ1-1; D not resolved. Per germline, CDR1 SQVTM and CDR2 ANQGSEA. The CDR3 is made up of 15 amino acids. The V end was cut by 0 bases, the J end by 0 bases, with 11 bases between. This chain's CDR3 is CSVEDYNGLNTEAFF. Written as DNA, the CDR3 is TGCAGCGTTGAAGATTATAATGGGTTGAACACTGAAGCTTTCTTT.

This sequence joins TRBV30 and TRBJ1-1, with 7 bases identical to TRBD1. Trimming at V came to 5 bases and at J to 1 base, leaving 4 bases not matched to a gene. This CDR3 has 13 amino acids. Per the germline V gene, CDR1 is GTSNPN and CDR2 is SVGIG (reference sequence). The CDR3 DNA reads as TGTGCCTGGGCCAGACAGGGGAACACTGAAGCTTTCTTT. Translated, it gives CAWARQGNTEAFF.

The chain uses TRBV6-6 and TRBJ2-5; D ambiguous. Between the trimmed V and J ends, which lost 0 bases and 3 bases, there was a span of 5 bases. Germline lookup yields CDR1 MNHNY and CDR2 SVGAGI (reference sequence). The CDR3 is 13 residues long. The CDR3 region is CASSYSGKETQYF. For the CDR3, the DNA is TGTGCCAGCAGTTACTCGGGAAAAGAGACCCAGTACTTC.

In this sample, this clone turned up a few times. The CDR3: CASSLIGGNVYEQYF. The CDR3 bases are TGCGCCAGCAGCTTGATTGGAGGGAACGTCTACGAGCAGTACTTC. This rearrangement joins TRBV5-1 to TRBJ2-7; TRBD2 is a possible D gene (6 bases). The CDR3 runs to 15 residues. Germline CDR1 reads SGHRS; CDR2 reads YFSETQ. Between the trimmed V and J ends, which lost 1 base and 3 bases, there was a span of 14 bases.

The gene calls are TRBV30 and TRBJ1-2, with D possibly being TRBD1 (5 bases). Germline V CDR1 and CDR2: GTSNPN, SVGIG (reference sequence). The V end lost 3 bases, the J end lost 2 bases, and 10 bases lay between the germline ends. The CDR3 is 13 amino acids. CDR3 sequence: CAWRQGENYGYTF. The DNA for the CDR3 is TGTGCCTGGAGGCAGGGAGAGAACTATGGCTACACCTTC.

This chain uses TRBV30 with TRBJ1-6; 7 bases match TRBD1. The CDR3 has 14 residues. The junction had 6 bases not matched to a gene; V was cut back by 0 bases and J by 10 bases. Germline values: CDR1 GTSNPN, CDR2 SVGIG (reference sequence). This CDR3 is CAWSVRQGDSPLHF. DNA of the CDR3: TGTGCCTGGAGTGTTCGGCAGGGGGACTCACCCCTCCACTTT. The complete variable domain, with remaining parts taken from reference TRBV30 and TRBJ1-6, reads SQTIHQWPATLVQPVGSPLSLECTVEGTSNPNLYWYRQAAGRGLQLLFYSVGIGQISSEVPQNLSASRPQDRQFILSSKKLLLSDSGFYLCAWSVRQGDSPLHFGNGTRLTVT.

This clone has only a few counts. The rearrangement uses TRBV7-2 and TRBJ1-2; maybe TRBD1 (5 bases). The CDR3 runs to 15 residues. From germline, CDR1 is SGHTA and CDR2 FQGNSA. V shed 2 bases and J shed 2 bases, with 12 bases lying between them. CDR3: CASSLRKGVNYGYTF. The CDR3 region has the DNA TGTGCCAGCAGCTTACGCAAAGGGGTGAACTATGGCTACACCTTC.

The rearrangement links TRBV2 to TRBJ2-7; D gene unclear. The CDR3 has 12 amino acids. The V end was cut by 4 bases, the J end by 8 bases, with 12 bases between. Germline lookup yields CDR1 SNHLY and CDR2 FYNNEI. The CDR3 DNA reads TGTGCCAGCAGTGGGGGTGTCGGACAGCAGTACTTC. This gives the protein CASSGGVGQQYF.

The chain carries TRBV9 and TRBJ2-1, with D hard to call. V was shortened by 4 bases and J by 8 bases, with 13 bases between the two germline ends. The CDR3 spans 13 residues. Germline CDR1 SGDLS, CDR2 YYNGEE. CDR3 loop: CASSPRLGDEQFF. The CDR3 nucleotides are TGTGCCAGCAGCCCCAGGTTGGGTGATGAGCAGTTCTTC.

The rearrangement joins TRBV10-3 to TRBJ2-2; 13 bases are a match to TRBD2. Germline V gene data show CDR1 as ENHRY and CDR2 as SYGVKD. This CDR3 is built from 18 residues. Germline trimming cut 1 base from V and 0 bases from J; bases unmatched to any gene: 2. CDR3 sequence reads: CAISELGTSGANTGELFF. CDR3 coding DNA: TGTGCCATCAGTGAGTTGGGGACTAGCGGGGCGAACACCGGGGAGCTGTTTTTT.

This clone has just one count. V gene TRBV7-8 combines with J gene TRBJ2-5; TRBD1 aligns across 8 bases. The CDR3 is 14 residues long. The V segment lost 5 bases and the J segment 3 bases; nucleotides outside the gene matches: 5. Germline V lookup: CDR1 SGHVS, CDR2 FQNEAQ. The CDR3 coding sequence is TGTGCCAGCAGCCTGGCGGACAGGGAAGAGACCCAGTACTTC. It is translated as CASSLADREETQYF.

This chain connects TRBV6-5 to TRBJ2-5, with 8 nucleotides matching TRBD2. After removal of 7 bases from V and 4 bases from J, the junction contained 8 bases not matched to a gene. CDR3 length: 14 residues. The germline V gene has CDR1 MNHEY and CDR2 SVGAGI. The CDR3 DNA is TGTGCCAGCAAGGTGGGACTAGGCGGAGAGACCCAGTACTTC. It is translated as CASKVGLGGETQYF.